This entry features one TCR beta chain sequence. Its antigen is still unknown. cDNA serving as the sequencing template came from extracted, reverse transcribed RNA. Measured with immunoSEQ multiplex PCR; TCRdb has only the in-frame clones, and not every one. The table lists about 150,000 clones, around 87% of them singletons. This record comes from a study of CD8+ T cells in alopecia areata. On the study more broadly: Treatment ran 6 to 18 months, with 6 months of follow-up afterward. Findings and caveats of the study: An increase in clonality over normal scalp was evident in lesional scalp, especially alopecia totalis/universalis.

Researchers picked out CD4+ and CD8+ T cells from PBMCs by sorting. This CDR3 spans 13 amino acids. Germline CDR1 reads SGHDT; CDR2 reads YYEEEE. V gave up 0 bases and J gave up 3 bases, with 4 bases separating them. This material consisted of CD8+ T cells sorted from blood, taken at week 0. V and J are TRBV5-6 and TRBJ2-1; unclear D gene. This sequence originates from a human donor with alopecia areata. The CDR3 DNA sequence: TGTGCCAGCAGCTTGGACCTCTACAATGAGCAGTTCTTC. Its protein product is CASSLDLYNEQFF.